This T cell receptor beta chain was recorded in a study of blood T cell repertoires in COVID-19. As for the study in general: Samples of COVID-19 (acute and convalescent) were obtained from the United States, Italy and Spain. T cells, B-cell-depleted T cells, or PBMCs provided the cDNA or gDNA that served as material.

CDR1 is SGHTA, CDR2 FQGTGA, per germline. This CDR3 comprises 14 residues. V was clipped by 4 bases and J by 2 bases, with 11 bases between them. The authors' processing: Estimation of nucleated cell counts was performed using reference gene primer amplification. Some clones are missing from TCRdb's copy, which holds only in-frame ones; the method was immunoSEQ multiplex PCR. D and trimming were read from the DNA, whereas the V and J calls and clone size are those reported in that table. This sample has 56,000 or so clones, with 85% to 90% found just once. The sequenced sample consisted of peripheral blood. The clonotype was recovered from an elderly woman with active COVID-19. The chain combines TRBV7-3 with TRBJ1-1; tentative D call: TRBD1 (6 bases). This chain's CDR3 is CASSSQGGNTEAFF. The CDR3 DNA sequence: TGTGCCAGCAGCTCCCAAGGGGGAAACACTGAAGCTTTCTTT.